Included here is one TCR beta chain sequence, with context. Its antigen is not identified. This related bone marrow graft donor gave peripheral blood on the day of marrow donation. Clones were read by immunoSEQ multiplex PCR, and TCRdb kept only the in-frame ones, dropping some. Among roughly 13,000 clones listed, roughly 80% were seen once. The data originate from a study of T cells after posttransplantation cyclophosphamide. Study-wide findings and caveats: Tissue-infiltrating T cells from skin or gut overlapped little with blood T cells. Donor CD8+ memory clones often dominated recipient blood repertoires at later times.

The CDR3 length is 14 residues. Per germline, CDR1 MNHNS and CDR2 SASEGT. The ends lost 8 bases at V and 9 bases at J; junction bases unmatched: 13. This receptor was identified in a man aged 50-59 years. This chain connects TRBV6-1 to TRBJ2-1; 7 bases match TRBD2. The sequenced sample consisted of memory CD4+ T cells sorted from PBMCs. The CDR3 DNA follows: TGTGCCAGCCGGGGGGAGTGGTATGTGGGTGAGCAGTTCTTC. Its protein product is CASRGEWYVGEQFF.